One TCR beta chain is described in this entry. The sample originates from a study of T cell changes during pregnancy in multiple sclerosis. Only in-frame clones appear in the TCRdb table, and some are missing; sequencing was by immunoSEQ multiplex PCR. There are about 57,000 clones in the sample; roughly nine tenths occur only once, and about 0.41% lies in the top ten. The clonotype originates from a female donor with multiple sclerosis, enrolled in a pregnancy study. This material consisted of CD4+ T cells from peripheral blood mononuclear cells, taken in the third trimester of pregnancy.

Written as DNA, the CDR3 is TGTGCCAGCAGCTGGACAGGGGGCAGCGAGCAGTACTTC. This codes for CASSWTGGSEQYF. The chain uses TRBV11-2 and TRBJ2-7, with 11 bases fitting TRBD1. This CDR3 has 13 amino acids. Germline-derived CDR1 and CDR2 are SGHAT and FQNNGV. The V segment lost 4 bases and the J segment 6 bases; nucleotides outside the gene matches: 2. The variable domain in full, completed from reference TRBV11-2 and TRBJ2-7, reads EAGVAQSPRYKIIEKRQSVAFWCNPISGHATLYWYQQILGQGPKLLIQFQNNGVVDDSQLPKDRFSAERLKGVDSTLKIQPAKLEDSAVYLCASSWTGGSEQYFGPGTRLTVT.